Included here is one TCR beta chain sequence, with context. The source of the sample is a study of OX40 agonist ivuxolimab in advanced cancers. About the research overall: Age averaged around 59 years (range about 23 to 80), and roughly 80% were male.

Sequencing was performed with immunoSEQ multiplex PCR; in TCRdb, only in-frame clones are kept and a portion is missing. The sample has around 70,000 clones; 85% are singletons. CDR1 and CDR2 (germline): MNHEY, SMNVEV (reference sequence). With V trimmed by 2 bases and J by 1 base, 9 bases remained unmatched. CDR3 length: 17 residues. The rearrangement joins TRBV27 to TRBJ2-7; TRBD1 matches at 9 bases. This material consisted of CD4+ or CD8+ T cells sorted from blood, taken in a trial of the OX40 agonist ivuxolimab. The sequence was obtained from an adult with an advanced solid tumor such as melanoma, head and neck, liver or kidney cancer. The CDR3 DNA reads as TGTGCCAGCAGTTTAAGGCCCGAGGGACAGGGTTCCTACGAGCAGTACTTC. It translates to CASSLRPEGQGSYEQYF.